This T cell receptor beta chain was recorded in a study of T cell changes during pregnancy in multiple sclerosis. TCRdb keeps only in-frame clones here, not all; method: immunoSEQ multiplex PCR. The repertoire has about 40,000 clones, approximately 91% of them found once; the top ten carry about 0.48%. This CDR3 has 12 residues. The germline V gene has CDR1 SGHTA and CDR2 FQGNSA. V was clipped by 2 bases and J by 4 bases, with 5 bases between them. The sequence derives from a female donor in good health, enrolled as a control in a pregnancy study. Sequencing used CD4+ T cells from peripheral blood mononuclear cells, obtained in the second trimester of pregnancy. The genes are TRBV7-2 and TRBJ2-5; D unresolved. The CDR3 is CASSLLRETQYF. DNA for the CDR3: TGTGCCAGCAGCTTATTGAGAGAGACCCAGTACTTC.